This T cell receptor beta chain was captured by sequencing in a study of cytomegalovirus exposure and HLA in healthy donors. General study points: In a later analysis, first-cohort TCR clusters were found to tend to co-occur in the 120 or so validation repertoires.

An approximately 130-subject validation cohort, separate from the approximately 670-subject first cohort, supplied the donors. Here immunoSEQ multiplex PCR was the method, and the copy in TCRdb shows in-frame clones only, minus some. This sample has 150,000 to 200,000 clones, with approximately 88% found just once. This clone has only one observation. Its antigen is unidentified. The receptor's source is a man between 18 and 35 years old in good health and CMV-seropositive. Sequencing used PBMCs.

CDR3 loop: CASSVGASGPLSQYF. Written as DNA, the CDR3 is TGTGCCAGCAGCGTAGGGGCTAGCGGGCCTTTATCGCAGTATTTT. The rearrangement links TRBV9 to TRBJ2-3, with TRBD2 matching 8 bases. There are 15 residues in the CDR3. J lost 10 bases, V lost 0 bases, and 10 bases had no gene match. Germline CDR1 SGDLS, CDR2 YYNGEE.